Detailed here is one T cell receptor beta chain. The antigen is not known. The repertoire was sequenced with immunoSEQ multiplex PCR; TCRdb's copy has only in-frame clones and lacks some. The data show under 550,000 clones, with roughly 90% seen just once and around 3.6% held by the top ten. The treatment: roughly 19 received Ad26.COV2.S at low or high dose, single or two shots; about 5 received placebo; per-sample allocation not given. Material that was analyzed had been drawn on day 63 after the first vaccine or placebo injection. The donor was a Boston adult aged 18-55 years. The study used a vaccine consisting of an Ad26 vector that expressed Wuhan-strain SARS-CoV-2 spike. This sample was included in a study of Ad26.COV2.S vaccination and SARS-CoV-2 variants. At the level of the study: As a participant in COV1001, the donor was in the Ad26.COV2.S trial arm. Whole-study results and caveats: Vaccine recipients and placebo recipients showed similar non-spike TCR breadth.

After removal of 2 bases from V and 6 bases from J, the junction contained 8 bases not matched to a gene. CDR3 length: 17 residues. Germline V gene lookup returns CDR1 SEHNR and CDR2 FQNEAQ (reference sequence). The starting material was peripheral blood, obtained in a trial of Ad26.COV2.S vaccine versus placebo. This TCR was recovered from a person aged 18-60 years who received the Ad26.COV2.S COVID-19 vaccine or a placebo. The chain is built from TRBV7-9 and TRBJ2-3; 13 bases match TRBD2. The CDR3 loop reads CASSLTGLAGVMDTQYF. The CDR3, as DNA: TGTGCCAGCAGCTTAACCGGACTAGCGGGGGTGATGGATACGCAGTATTTT.